The clone carrying this T cell receptor beta chain was seen repeatedly, ten times or more. The sample is drawn from a study of T-cell reconstitution after alpha-beta-depleted transplantation in children. Between the trimmed V and J ends, which lost 5 bases and 7 bases, there was a span of 13 bases. The CDR3 contains 13 residues. As it was prepared, the TCRbeta library received unique molecular identifiers. One entry per CDR3 protein results from TCRdb running MiXCR on the PCR reads. The data hold about 190,000 distinct CDR3 sequences, with around 7% observed a single time. The material was PBMCs from the stem cell graft donor, obtained from the stem cell graft. This sequence originates from a human donor who donated a stem cell graft to a child with Wiskott-Aldrich syndrome. This chain connects TRBV12-3 or TRBV12-4 to TRBJ2-3; no clear D. In DNA form, the CDR3 reads TGTGCCAGCAGTCCGGGCCGACGGAATACGCAGTATTTT. Translating gives CASSPGRRNTQYF.